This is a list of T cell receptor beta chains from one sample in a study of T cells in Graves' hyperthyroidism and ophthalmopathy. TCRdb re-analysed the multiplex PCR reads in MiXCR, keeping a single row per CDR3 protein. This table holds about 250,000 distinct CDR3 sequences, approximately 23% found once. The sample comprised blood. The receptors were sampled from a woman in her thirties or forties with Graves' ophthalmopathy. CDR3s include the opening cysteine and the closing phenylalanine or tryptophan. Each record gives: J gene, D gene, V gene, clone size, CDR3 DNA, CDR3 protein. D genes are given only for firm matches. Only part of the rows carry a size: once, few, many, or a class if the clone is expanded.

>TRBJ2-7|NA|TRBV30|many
TGTGCCTGGTCACAGCGCTACGAGCAGTACTTC
CAWSQRYEQYF
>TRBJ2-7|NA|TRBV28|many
TGTGCCAGCAGTTTATTCAGGCTCCATTCCTACGAGCAGTACTTC
CASSLFRLHSYEQYF
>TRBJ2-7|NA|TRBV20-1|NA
TGCAGTTCAGGGCGTTCTTCCATCGAGCAGTACTTC
CSSGRSSIEQYF
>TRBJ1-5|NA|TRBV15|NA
TGTGCCACCAGCAGGGACGGAGCCCAGCATTTT
CATSRDGAQHF
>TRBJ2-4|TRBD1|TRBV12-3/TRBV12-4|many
TGTGCCTGCAGCCAAGACAGGGGGTCCTGGAACATTCAGTACTTC
CACSQDRGSWNIQYF
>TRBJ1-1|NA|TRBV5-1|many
TGCGCCAGCAGCTTGGTTTCGGGAACTGAAGCTTTCTTT
CASSLVSGTEAFF
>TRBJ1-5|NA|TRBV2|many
TGTGCCAGCGGGGAACAGAATCGCAATCAGCCCCAGCATTTT
CASGEQNRNQPQHF
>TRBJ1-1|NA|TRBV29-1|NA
TGCAGCGTCGGGACGGGGAACACTGAAGCTTTCTTT
CSVGTGNTEAFF
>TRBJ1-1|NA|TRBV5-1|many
TGCGCCAGCAGAGAGGGGGGCGCAAACACTGAAGCTTTCTTT
CASREGGANTEAFF
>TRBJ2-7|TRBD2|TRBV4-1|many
TGCGCCAGCAGCCAAGATCTTCCTAGCGGGACCTACGAGCAGTACTTC
CASSQDLPSGTYEQYF
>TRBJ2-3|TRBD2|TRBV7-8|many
TGTGCCAGCAGCTCGATTCTAGCGGGAGGTTCGGGGAATACGCAGTATTTT
CASSSILAGGSGNTQYF
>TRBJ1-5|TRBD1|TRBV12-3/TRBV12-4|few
TGTGCCAGCAGTTTGGCAGGGGGTGCCAATCAGCCCCAGCATTTT
CASSLAGGANQPQHF
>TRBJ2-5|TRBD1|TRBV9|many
TGTGCCAGCAGCGCCACGGGACAGGGGTTTGTGGAGACCCAGTACTTC
CASSATGQGFVETQYF
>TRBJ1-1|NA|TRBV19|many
TGTGCCAGTAGCTACAGGGATTCTGGCACTGAAGCTTTCTTT
CASSYRDSGTEAFF
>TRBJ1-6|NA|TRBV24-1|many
TGTGCCACCAGTGATTTGAATCAGAGGGCTAATTCACCCCTCCACTTT
CATSDLNQRANSPLHF
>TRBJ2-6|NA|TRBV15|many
TGTGCCACCAGCAGAGGTTCCTTAGGGGGGGCCAACGTCCTGACTTTC
CATSRGSLGGANVLTF
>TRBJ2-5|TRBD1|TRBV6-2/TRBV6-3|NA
TGTGCCAGCAGCGAGCGGGGACAGGGACAAGAGACCCAGTACTTC
CASSERGQGQETQYF
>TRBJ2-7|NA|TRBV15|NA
TGTGCCACCAGCAGCGGGATCGTTCCCTACGAGCAGTACTTC
CATSSGIVPYEQYF
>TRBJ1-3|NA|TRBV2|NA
TGTGCCATCGACACTGGAAACACCATATATTTT
CAIDTGNTIYF
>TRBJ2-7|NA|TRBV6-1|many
TGTGGCAGCAGGGCAGGAGGTGGGTCGAGCTCCTACGAGCAGTACTTC
CGSRAGGGSSSYEQYF
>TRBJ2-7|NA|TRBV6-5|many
TGTGCCAGCAGTTACCCACAGGGTCACGAGCAGTACTTC
CASSYPQGHEQYF
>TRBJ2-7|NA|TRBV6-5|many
TGTGCCAGCAGTTACTGGGCCTCAGGCTACGAGCAGTACTTC
CASSYWASGYEQYF
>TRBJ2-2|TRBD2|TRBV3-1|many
TGTGCCAGCAGCCAAGATAGACTAGCGGGGATCACCGGGGAGCTGTTTTTT
CASSQDRLAGITGELFF
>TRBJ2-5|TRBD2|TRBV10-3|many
TGTGCCATCAGTGAGTCGGAGCCTAGCGGGAGTCAAGAGACCCAGTACTTC
CAISESEPSGSQETQYF
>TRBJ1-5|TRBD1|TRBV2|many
TGTGCCAGCAGGAGACAGGGGGGTAGCAATCAGCCCCAGCATTTT
CASRRQGGSNQPQHF
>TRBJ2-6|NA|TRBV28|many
TGTGCCAGCAGTTTAATGGCGGGACTGGTCTCTGGGGCCAACGTCCTGACTTTC
CASSLMAGLVSGANVLTF
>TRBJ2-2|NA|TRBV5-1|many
TGCGCCAGCAGCTCAGACCTACAGGGTGCCGGGGAGCTGTTTTTT
CASSSDLQGAGELFF